This TCR beta chain was sequenced for a study of shared clonotypes between healthy human individuals. Study-level results: Large sequencing depth failed to make sorted-subset sequencing complete, rarefaction showed. In contrast to clonotypes shared by all four donors, non-shared clonotypes had lower generation probabilities.

The V gene's germline CDR1 is SQVTM and CDR2 ANQGSEA. V dropped 4 bases and J dropped 8 bases, with 26 bases sitting between them. The CDR3 loop spans 17 amino acids. Original methodology: Filtering differed since immunoSEQ provided only junctions, with no quality scores. The repertoire was sequenced with immunoSEQ multiplex PCR; TCRdb's copy has only in-frame clones and lacks some. V, J and clone size derive from that table, while D and trimming were established from the DNA sequence. The table includes over a million clones, 75% to 85% detected once. Worth noting for this clone: What it binds is unknown.

A CD45RA-negative memory subset and a CD45RA+ naive subset were separated from the CD4+ cells. The chain has TRBV29-1 and TRBJ2-2, with D possibly TRBD2 on 6 matching bases. This TCR was sampled from a man aged 18 to 29 in good health. Some clones in this sample may be carry-over from other donors' samples. Sequencing was performed on memory CD4+ T cells from PBMCs. Subset: CD45RA-negative fraction. CDR3 residues: CSVAVQAGSFRSGELFF. DNA for the CDR3: TGCAGCGTTGCAGTGCAGGCGGGGAGTTTTCGTTCGGGGGAGCTGTTTTTT.